Following are 10 T cell receptor beta chains from one sample sequenced in a study of tumor and adjacent non-tumor tissue in lung cancer. Three rounds of nested PCR, following a modified ARM-PCR protocol, produced the TCRbeta library. TCRdb itself ran the multiplex PCR reads through MiXCR, one entry per CDR3 protein. In the table there are fewer than 120,000 distinct CDR3 sequences, approximately 80% of which are singletons. No cell sorting was done before RNA was extracted from the tissue. Sequenced sample: lung tumor tissue. The receptors stem from a man in his 70s with non-small cell lung cancer.

Details on this clonotype: At one boundary the junction diverges from the germline segment, which might be a read error. This sequence joins TRBV29-1 and TRBJ2-3; either TRBD1 or TRBD2 may supply D (6 bases each). Germline CDR1 is SQVTM and CDR2 is ANQGSEA. The CDR3 consists of 17 residues. CDR3 nucleotides: TGCAGCTTACTCCCATATTTGTCAAGGGGGGACACAGATAGGCAGTATTTT. As protein: CSLLPYLSRGDTDRQYF.

The chain carries TRBV28 and TRBJ1-2, with D hard to call. With 10 bases removed from V and 4 bases from J, the gap between germline ends came to 19 bases. The germline V gene encodes CDR1 MDHEN and CDR2 SYDVKM. This CDR3 region has 14 residues. CDR3 nucleotide sequence: TGTGCCAACAATTTGGTCGGCAGAACCTATGGCTACACCTTC. It yields the protein CANNLVGRTYGYTF.

Of note for this clonotype: A much larger clone is a single base away; this may be a read error. V gene TRBV30 combines with J gene TRBJ2-1, with a tentative D call TRBD1 (7 bases). Germline CDR1 GTSNPN, CDR2 SVGIG (reference sequence). This CDR3 comprises 12 residues. The V and J ends lost 4 bases and 12 bases respectively, with 16 bases between them. The CDR3 protein is CAWTPGGPGQFF. The CDR3, as DNA: TGTGCCTGGACCCCAGGGGGGCCGGGGCAGTTCTTC.

The chain uses TRBV29-1 and TRBJ1-2, with D hard to call. Germline CDR1 reads SQVTM; CDR2 reads ANQGSEA. The CDR3 has 16 amino acids. The ends were cut back, 6 bases at V and 10 bases at J, with 30 bases in the middle. DNA of the CDR3: TGCAGCGTCGTCCCTTATCAATCCTTGGGAGAAGATGACTACACCTTC. This gives the protein CSVVPYQSLGEDDYTF. Using reference TRBV29-1 and TRBJ1-2 for the parts outside the CDR3, the full variable domain is SAVISQKPSRDICQRGTSLTIQCQVDSQVTMMFWYRQQPGQSLTLIATANQGSEATYESGFVIDKFPISRPNLTFSTLTVSNMSPEDSSIYLCSVVPYQSLGEDDYTFGSGTRLTVV.

The rearrangement links TRBV10-2 to TRBJ2-7, with D maybe TRBD2 (6 bases). V was pared by 6 bases and J by 6 bases, with 18 bases between. This CDR3 contains 14 residues. Germline V gene lookup returns CDR1 WSHSY and CDR2 SAAADI. The CDR3 region has the DNA TGCGCCAGCAGGCGAGCCGGGACTCAGGGCGAGCAGTACTTC. Encoded protein: CASRRAGTQGEQYF.

The table lists this clonotype with a few counts. This could be a read error, since a much larger clone is one nucleotide away. This rearrangement joins TRBV20-1 to TRBJ2-1; 8 nucleotides agree with TRBD2. J was trimmed by 7 bases and V by 3 bases; bases with no gene match: 5. Germline V gives CDR1 DFQATT, CDR2 SNEGSKA (reference sequence). The CDR3 extends over 13 amino acids. The CDR3: CSASKLAGNEQFF. The CDR3, as DNA: TGCAGTGCTAGTAAGCTAGCGGGTAATGAGCAGTTCTTC.

Notes on this clonotype: Just one base apart from a much larger clone, this may be a read error. J is TRBJ2-7 and V is TRBV20-1; 8 nucleotides match TRBD2. Germline-derived CDR1 and CDR2 are DFQATT and SNEGSKA (reference sequence). CDR3 length equals 14 residues. DNA of the CDR3: TGCCGAAGCACCATAGCGGGGAGTCACTACGAGCAGTACTTC. Amino acid sequence: CRSTIAGSHYEQYF.

The chain uses TRBV7-3 and TRBJ2-3; TRBD2 aligns across 9 bases. This CDR3 comprises 15 residues. The germline V gene has CDR1 SGHTA and CDR2 FQGTGA. With 1 base clipped from V and 11 bases from J, the junction kept 10 bases outside the gene matches. DNA of the CDR3: TGTGCCAGCAGCTTAAAGCTAGCGGGGTCAAATATGCAGTATTTT. Residues: CASSLKLAGSNMQYF.

As regards this clonotype: Germline and junction disagree at one end, which may indicate a read error. Here the CDR3 DNA reads TGCGCCAACAGTTACCGACCGAACACTGGGGAGCTGTTTTTT. As protein: CANSYRPNTGELFF. This rearrangement joins TRBV12-3 or TRBV12-4 to TRBJ2-2; D gene unclear. CDR3 length: 14 residues.

Only one count was recorded for this clonotype. The germline gene is not matched at one end of the junction; a read error may be the cause. This sequence joins TRBV29-1 and TRBJ2-5, with 7 bases identical to TRBD1. CDR1 is SQVTM, CDR2 ANQGSEA, per germline. CDR3 length: 12 amino acids. The CDR3: CNVEAGGEIQYF. The CDR3, as DNA: TGCAACGTTGAAGCAGGGGGAGAGATCCAGTACTTC.